This T cell receptor beta chain was recorded in a study of blood T cells in healthy people across ages. Points from the study as a whole: Naive T cell percentage showed a strong correlation with TCR beta diversity. No conclusive comparison of naive versus antigen-experienced cells was possible with unsorted PBMCs.

This CDR3 contains 16 residues. Germline values: CDR1 SGHRS, CDR2 YFSETQ. Trimming at V came to 7 bases and at J to 7 bases, leaving 19 bases not matched to a gene. Then a second PCR, running roughly 7 to 11 cycles, was carried out with a sample-barcoded 5' primer and a J-beta primer mix. Every molecule of cDNA carried a tag from a template-switch adaptor with 12 random nucleotides. TCRdb reprocessed the 5' RACE reads via MiXCR and lists one record per CDR3 protein. The table shows some 1.5 million distinct CDR3 sequences, with 35% to 45% occurring only once. On this clonotype: Antigen: not known.

The chain uses TRBV5-1 and TRBJ2-7, with TRBD2 matching 8 bases. This TCR was recovered from a woman aged 18-29 years in good health. Sequenced input: blood. CDR3 loop: CASQIAGGFAYNEQYF. The CDR3 bases are TGCGCCAGCCAGATCGCGGGGGGCTTCGCATACAATGAGCAGTACTTC.